Following are 27 T cell receptor beta chains from one sample sequenced in a study of T cell responses to AZD1222 COVID-19 vaccine. Generated by immunoSEQ multiplex PCR, the TCRdb table keeps only in-frame clones and is missing some. Seen here are 100,000 to 150,000 clones, around 92% observed once, and the top ten hold 4.2%. Source: peripheral blood, taken on day 0 of AZD1222 vaccination. The origin of the receptors is an adult in good health.

The chain links TRBV12-2 to TRBJ1-6. TRBV12-2 is tagged as a pseudogene. The CDR3 is made up of 13 amino acids. The CDR3 region has the DNA TGTGCAAGTCGCTTAGCGCTGAACTCACCCCTCCACTTT. Translating gives CASRLALNSPLHF.

The CDR3 DNA reads TGTGCCAGCAGCCCGGGGTCGACGACAGGGGGCATGGAGACCCAGTACTTC. Translated, it gives CASSPGSTTGGMETQYF. The chain couples TRBV4-2 to TRBJ2-5; 10 bases align to TRBD1. J lost 5 bases, V lost 4 bases, and 13 bases had no gene match. CDR1 is LGHNA and CDR2 is YNFKEQ in the germline V gene. This CDR3 comprises 17 residues.

The chain employs TRBV24-1 and TRBJ2-1, with D tentatively TRBD1 (5 bases). V lost 4 bases, J lost 15 bases, and 24 bases lay in between. The CDR3 covers 15 residues. Germline V CDR1 and CDR2: KGHDR, SFDVKD. For the CDR3, the DNA is TGTGCCACCAGTGACTTGGAACCGGACACACCCGTGCGGTTCTTC. Amino acids: CATSDLEPDTPVRFF.

This rearrangement joins TRBV19 to TRBJ2-7, with D maybe TRBD1 (5 bases). CDR1 is LNHDA and CDR2 is SQIVND in the germline V gene (reference sequence). The CDR3 covers 16 residues. V was pared by 3 bases and J by 2 bases, with 17 bases between. The CDR3: CASSIRQLSPTYEQYF. The CDR3, as DNA: TGTGCCAGTAGTATCCGACAGTTGAGCCCAACCTACGAGCAGTACTTC.

The chain combines TRBV29-1 with TRBJ2-4, with D unresolved. Germline CDR1 reads SQVTM; CDR2 reads ANQGSEA. V was shortened by 4 bases and J by 3 bases, with 10 bases between the two germline ends. There are 13 residues in the CDR3. The CDR3 DNA reads as TGCAGCGTTGTAAAGAGAGGCAAAAACATTCAGTACTTC. Its translation: CSVVKRGKNIQYF.

The V and J genes are TRBV27 and TRBJ2-7, with 7 bases that match TRBD2. The V segment lost 3 bases and the J segment 5 bases; nucleotides outside the gene matches: 7. The germline V gene has CDR1 MNHEY and CDR2 SMNVEV (reference sequence). The CDR3 runs to 14 residues. CDR3 in DNA: TGTGCCAGCAGTTTGTATCGTGGGGGGGACGAGCAGTACTTC. This gives the protein CASSLYRGGDEQYF.

V gene TRBV5-8 combines with J gene TRBJ2-7; no clear D gene. The V gene lost 4 bases and the J gene lost 9 bases, with 20 bases spanning the gap. The CDR3 consists of 14 residues. CDR1 is SGHTS and CDR2 is YDEGEE in the germline V gene. The DNA of the CDR3 is TGTGCCAGCAGCCGAAACCGGGCCGTACGAGCGCAGTACTTC. Translated: CASSRNRAVRAQYF. The entire variable domain, with the rest obtained from reference TRBV5-8 and TRBJ2-7, is as follows: EAGVTQSPTHLIKTRGQQATLRCSPISGHTSVYWYQQALGLGLQFLLWYDEGEERNRGNFPPRFSGRQFPNYSSELNVNALELEDSALYLCASSRNRAVRAQYFGPGTRLTVT.

This clone has a handful of counts. V gene TRBV28 combines with J gene TRBJ1-4; D is perhaps TRBD1 (6 bases). Trimming pared 8 bases from V and 7 bases from J, leaving 14 bases between. This CDR3 spans 13 amino acids. Germline CDR1 reads MDHEN; CDR2 reads SYDVKM. CDR3 sequence reads: CASLGGDIEKLFF. CDR3 sequence (DNA): TGTGCCAGCTTGGGTGGGGACATTGAAAAACTGTTTTTT.

V gene TRBV5-1 combines with J gene TRBJ1-1; TRBD1 aligns across 8 bases. CDR3 size: 15 residues. After removal of 10 bases from V and 5 bases from J, the junction contained 16 bases not matched to a gene. Germline CDR1 is SGHRS and CDR2 is YFSETQ. CDR3 nucleotide sequence: TGCGCCTGCAAGAGTCAGGGGGCCACGGGAACTGAAGCTTTCTTT. Translating gives CACKSQGATGTEAFF.

The V and J genes are TRBV3-1 (or the pseudogene TRBV3-2) and TRBJ1-2; D might be TRBD1 (6 bases). V dropped 10 bases and J dropped 0 bases, with 12 bases sitting between them. Looked up from germline, CDR1 is LGHDT and CDR2 is YNNKEL (reference sequence). This CDR3 comprises 13 residues. The CDR3 DNA sequence: TGTGCCACCCAGGACAGAGCTAACTATGGCTACACCTTC. As protein: CATQDRANYGYTF.

This chain uses TRBV28 with TRBJ2-5; TRBD2 is a possible D gene (5 bases). Trimming stripped 3 bases from V and 5 bases from J, with 10 bases between. The CDR3 has 13 residues. Looked up from germline, CDR1 is MDHEN and CDR2 is SYDVKM. DNA for the CDR3: TGTGCCAGCAGTTTCAGCGGAAAGGAGACCCAGTACTTC. Its protein is CASSFSGKETQYF.

This clone is a singleton in its sample. This chain links TRBV6-2 or TRBV6-3 with TRBJ1-6; D is undetermined. Between the trimmed V and J ends, which lost 5 bases and 10 bases, there was a span of 12 bases. CDR1 and CDR2 (germline): MNHEY, SVGEGT. The CDR3 totals 13 residues. CDR3 DNA sequence: TGTGCCAGCAGTCGGACTATCGGGTCACCCCTCCACTTT. Amino acids: CASSRTIGSPLHF.

The rearrangement joins TRBV2 to TRBJ1-4; D is undetermined. CDR1 SNHLY and CDR2 FYNNEI come from the germline V gene. Trimming removed 2 bases at V and 8 bases at J, with 12 bases between. The CDR3 extends over 14 amino acids. DNA of the CDR3: TGTGCCAGCAGTGAACTGGTCTCTGTGGAAAAACTGTTTTTT. This translates into CASSELVSVEKLFF.

The V call is TRBV30, the J call TRBJ2-5, with D tentatively TRBD2 (5 bases). The CDR3 is 11 residues long. Germline V gene sequence: CDR1 GTSNPN, CDR2 SVGIG (reference sequence). The CDR3 sequence is CAGRSEETQYF. CDR3 DNA: TGTGCGGGGAGATCTGAAGAGACCCAGTACTTC. Using reference TRBV30 and TRBJ2-5 for the parts outside the CDR3, the full variable domain is SQTIHQWPATLVQPVGSPLSLECTVEGTSNPNLYWYRQAAGRGLQLLFYSVGIGQISSEVPQNLSASRPQDRQFILSSKKLLLSDSGFYLCAGRSEETQYFGPGTRLLVL.

V is TRBV10-2 and J is TRBJ2-2; perhaps TRBD1 as D (7 bases). Trimming took off 2 bases at V and 0 bases at J, with 10 bases between the two ends. This CDR3 region has 16 residues. Per the germline V gene, CDR1 is WSHSY and CDR2 is SAAADI. The CDR3 sequence: CASSEQGGTNTGELFF. In DNA form, the CDR3 reads TGCGCCAGCAGTGAGCAGGGGGGTACGAACACCGGGGAGCTGTTTTTT.

The V call is TRBV18, the J call TRBJ1-2; 8 nucleotides agree with TRBD1. The V segment lost 3 bases and the J segment 0 bases; nucleotides outside the gene matches: 0. The CDR3 length is 14 residues. Looked up from germline, CDR1 is KGHSH and CDR2 is LQKENI. The CDR3 reads CASSPDRANYGYTF. The CDR3 nucleotides are TGTGCCAGCTCACCGGACAGGGCTAACTATGGCTACACCTTC.

The rearrangement joins TRBV10-1 to TRBJ2-2; perhaps TRBD2 as D (5 bases). This CDR3 has 13 residues. Germline CDR1 and CDR2: WNHNN and SYGVQD (reference sequence). Deletions cut 4 bases from V and 5 bases from J, with 8 bases between. CDR3 bases: TGCGCCAGCAGTGCGACGGGAACCGGGGAGCTGTTTTTT. Protein product: CASSATGTGELFF.

The rearrangement uses TRBV6-5 and TRBJ2-2; D call uncertain. V was pared by 0 bases and J by 8 bases, with 13 bases between. The CDR3 extends over 15 amino acids. Germline V lookup: CDR1 MNHEY, CDR2 SVGAGI. The CDR3 sequence is CASSYSDGRVGELFF. The CDR3 nucleotides read TGTGCCAGCAGTTACTCCGATGGACGAGTAGGGGAGCTGTTTTTT.

The chain carries TRBV18 and TRBJ2-1, with TRBD1 matching 7 bases. V gave up 5 bases and J gave up 10 bases; unmatched junction bases: 5. This CDR3 is built from 12 residues. Germline V gene data show CDR1 as KGHSH and CDR2 as LQKENI. The CDR3 coding sequence is TGTGCCAGCTCATTCAGAGGGGGCGAGCAGTTCTTC. Its translation: CASSFRGGEQFF.

V gene TRBV28 combines with J gene TRBJ1-2, with no clear D. V was cut by 3 bases and J by 0 bases, with 8 bases left in between. Germline V gives CDR1 MDHEN, CDR2 SYDVKM. CDR3 size: 14 residues. DNA for the CDR3: TGTGCCAGCAGTTTCGTAACAGCTAACTATGGCTACACCTTC. Protein product: CASSFVTANYGYTF.

The genes are TRBV13 and TRBJ2-5; maybe TRBD1 (5 bases). V was shortened by 1 base and J by 6 bases, with 6 bases between the two germline ends. Germline-derived CDR1 and CDR2 are PRHDT and FYEKMQ (reference sequence). The CDR3 extends over 12 amino acids. CDR3 DNA sequence: TGTGCCAGCAGCTTAGAGGGGAAGACCCAGTACTTC. It translates to CASSLEGKTQYF.

The chain joins TRBV13 to TRBJ1-1; perhaps TRBD1 as D (6 bases). This CDR3 has 14 residues. Trimming stripped 5 bases from V and 5 bases from J, with 15 bases between. Germline V lookup: CDR1 PRHDT, CDR2 FYEKMQ (reference sequence). DNA of the CDR3: TGTGCCAGCAGCGGATACAGGGAATATACTGAAGCTTTCTTT. Amino acid sequence: CASSGYREYTEAFF.

The chain joins TRBV7-9 to TRBJ2-7; D unresolved. This CDR3 has 14 residues. The germline CDR1 and CDR2 sequences are SEHNR and FQNEAQ (reference sequence). The V end lost 5 bases, the J end lost 3 bases, and 14 bases lay between the germline ends. DNA of the CDR3: TGTGCCAGCAGCCCGAGTACCAAGATCTACGAGCAGTACTTC. Its translation is CASSPSTKIYEQYF. Combining the CDR3 with reference TRBV7-9 and TRBJ2-7 gives the whole variable domain DTGVSQNPRHKITKRGQNVTFRCDPISEHNRLYWYRQTLGQGPEFLTYFQNEAQLEKSRLLSDRFSAERPKGSFSTLEIQRTEQGDSAMYLCASSPSTKIYEQYFGPGTRLTVT.

The CDR3 region is CASSQEIRNQPQHF. The CDR3 nucleotides are TGTGCCAGCAGCCAAGAAATCCGGAATCAGCCCCAGCATTTT. The chain carries TRBV3-1 (or the pseudogene TRBV3-2) and TRBJ1-5; D unclear. Trimming removed 0 bases at V and 4 bases at J, with 7 bases between. The length of the CDR3 is 14 residues. Looked up from germline, CDR1 is LGHDT and CDR2 is YNNKEL (reference sequence).

This sequence joins TRBV5-1 and TRBJ2-2, with D tentatively TRBD1 (5 bases). The germline gives CDR1 SGHRS, CDR2 YFSETQ. The CDR3 is made up of 14 amino acids. Trimming pared 4 bases from V and 5 bases from J, leaving 12 bases between. The CDR3 spells CASSLDSRTGELFF. Written as DNA, the CDR3 is TGCGCCAGCAGCCTAGACAGCCGGACCGGGGAGCTGTTTTTT. Using reference TRBV5-1 and TRBJ2-2 for the parts outside the CDR3, the full variable domain is KAGVTQTPRYLIKTRGQQVTLSCSPISGHRSVSWYQQTPGQGLQFLFEYFSETQRNKGNFPGRFSGRQFSNSRSEMNVSTLELGDSALYLCASSLDSRTGELFFGEGSRLTVL.

The CDR3 sequence is CASSYPWTATNEKLFF. The DNA of the CDR3 is TGTGCCAGCAGTTACCCTTGGACAGCAACTAATGAAAAACTGTTTTTT. The genes are TRBV6-5 and TRBJ1-4; D possibly corresponds to TRBD1 (6 bases). Trimming left V 2 bases short and J 0 bases short, with 10 bases between. CDR1 is MNHEY and CDR2 is SVGAGI in the germline V gene. The length of the CDR3 is 16 residues.

J is TRBJ1-6 and V is TRBV21-1; the table gives TRBD1 as D, unverified against the DNA. TRBV21-1 is an annotated pseudogene. This CDR3 is 19 amino acids long. CDR3 nucleotides: TGTGCCAGCAGCCCGACAGGGGTCGCCCCGAGCTCCTATAATTCACCCCTCCACTTT. Translation: CASSPTGVAPSSYNSPLHF.